This T cell receptor (beta chain) is drawn from a study of early T cells in non-severe SARS-CoV-2 infection. Background on the study: Bulk RNA isolated from unsorted whole blood underwent sequencing; chains were not paired.

Individual cDNA molecules received unique molecular identifiers. TCRdb re-called the 5' RACE reads with MiXCR, one entry per CDR3 protein. The sample holds some 26,000 distinct CDR3 sequences, about 4% seen once. Trimming pared 2 bases from V and 7 bases from J, leaving 5 bases between. CDR3 size: 11 residues. CDR1 and CDR2 (germline): ENHRY, SYGVKD. This clonotype was counted at least ten times. This sequence joins TRBV10-3 and TRBJ1-2; no firm D call. The source material was whole blood. This clonotype was sampled from an adult who was a healthcare worker with PCR-confirmed SARS-CoV-2 infection or an uninfected control (not recorded which). CDR3 residues: CAISEPSGYTF. In nucleotides, the CDR3 is TGTGCCATCAGTGAGCCCAGTGGCTACACCTTC.